Shown below are 22 T cell receptor beta chains from a single sample sequenced in a study of identical twins. TCRdb re-called the 5' RACE reads through MiXCR, storing one row per CDR3 protein. The sample yields about 900,000 distinct CDR3 sequences, roughly an eighth seen once. This sample also belongs to another study, concerning yellow fever vaccine responses in identical twins.

Specimen: PBMCs. The receptors originated from a woman younger than 30 in good health.

The chain uses TRBV15 and TRBJ2-7; TRBD2 aligns across 11 bases. Germline V CDR1 and CDR2: LNHNV, YYDKDF (reference sequence). The junction had 5 bases not matched to a gene; V was cut back by 0 bases and J by 1 base. This CDR3 has 17 amino acids. CDR3 sequence: CATSRDLLAGGSYEQYF. CDR3 bases: TGTGCCACCAGCAGAGATCTGCTAGCGGGAGGATCCTACGAGCAGTACTTC.

This sequence joins TRBV6-1 and TRBJ2-1, with D possibly being TRBD2 (6 bases). This CDR3 is built from 13 residues. V lost 4 bases and J lost 4, with 8 bases in between. CDR1 is MNHNS, CDR2 SASEGT, per germline. CDR3 in amino acids: CASSGGNYNEQFF. The CDR3 DNA is TGTGCCAGCAGTGGCGGGAATTACAATGAGCAGTTCTTC.

This clonotype showed up just a few times. CDR3 nucleotide sequence: TGCGCCAGCACCCGATGGGACAGGGAAGACAATGAGCAGTTCTTC. Translated, it gives CASTRWDREDNEQFF. The chain is built from TRBV10-2 and TRBJ2-1; 9 bases line up with TRBD1. The junction had 9 bases not matched to a gene; V was cut back by 7 bases and J by 5 bases. The CDR3 covers 15 residues. CDR1 and CDR2 from the germline V gene are WSHSY and SAAADI.

About this clonotype itself: One junction end disagrees with the germline gene, perhaps due to a read error. The rearrangement uses TRBV29-1 and TRBJ2-2; 11 bases fit TRBD1. Per germline, CDR1 SQVTM and CDR2 ANQGSEA. The CDR3 is made up of 17 amino acids. CDR3 sequence reads: CSVVSLGDRGKAGELLF. CDR3 in DNA: TGCAGCGTTGTGTCATTAGGGGACAGGGGGAAGGCCGGGGAGCTGCTTTTT.

The chain carries TRBV27 and TRBJ2-1, with 8 bases matching TRBD2. This CDR3 has 14 residues. The ends lost 7 bases at V and 7 bases at J; junction bases unmatched: 9. CDR1 is MNHEY, CDR2 SMNVEV, per germline (reference sequence). CDR3 sequence: CASIKAGVGNEQFF. The CDR3 nucleotides read TGTGCCAGCATCAAAGCGGGGGTGGGGAATGAGCAGTTCTTC.

This clonotype was counted a few times. This rearrangement joins TRBV11-2 to TRBJ2-1; 9 bases align to TRBD2. Germline loops: CDR1 SGHAT, CDR2 FQNNGV. V lost 4 bases and J lost 2; bases outside the gene matches: 3. This CDR3 is built from 15 residues. The DNA for the CDR3 is TGTGCCAGCAGCTCTCAGCGGGGGGCCTACAATGAGCAGTTCTTC. Translation gives CASSSQRGAYNEQFF.

This clonotype was detected only a few times. CDR3: CASSHLAVRLETQYF. The CDR3 DNA follows: TGTGCCAGCAGCCATCTAGCGGTGCGGCTGGAGACCCAGTACTTC. V usage is TRBV14 and J usage is TRBJ2-5; 7 bases align to TRBD2. There are 15 residues in the CDR3. Germline loops: CDR1 SGHDN, CDR2 FVKESK. With 3 bases clipped from V and 5 bases from J, the junction kept 9 bases outside the gene matches.

The chain recombines TRBV11-2 with TRBJ2-5; weak D call: TRBD2 (6 bases). CDR1 and CDR2 from the germline V gene are SGHAT and FQNNGV. The CDR3 extends over 16 amino acids. Trimming cost V 5 bases and J 5 bases, with 21 bases left between them. The CDR3 region has the DNA TGTGCCAGCAGCCTTTTCTCCGGGACTGGAAGTGAGACCCAGTACTTC. Translation: CASSLFSGTGSETQYF.

This clonotype was detected only a few times. The chain carries TRBV5-6 and TRBJ2-1, with D uncertain. Germline assignment: CDR1 SGHDT and CDR2 YYEEEE. The V gene lost 4 bases and the J gene lost 3 bases, with 17 bases spanning the gap. The CDR3 runs 16 residues. The CDR3 bases are TGTGCCAGCAGCCCCCAACAGATGCCAGGCTACAATGAGCAGTTCTTC. As protein: CASSPQQMPGYNEQFF.

The sample holds a few counts of this clonotype. This chain uses TRBV29-1 with TRBJ1-4, with D perhaps matching TRBD1 (5 bases). Trimming stripped 4 bases from V and 4 bases from J, with 13 bases between. Germline-derived CDR1 and CDR2 are SQVTM and ANQGSEA. CDR3 length equals 14 residues. CDR3 nucleotides: TGCAGCGTTGTTTCCGGGACGTATAATGAAAAACTGTTTTTT. This codes for CSVVSGTYNEKLFF.

This clonotype was counted only a few times. This chain links TRBV10-3 with TRBJ1-2; D might be TRBD1 (6 bases). The germline gives CDR1 ENHRY, CDR2 SYGVKD. CDR3 length equals 14 residues. The V end was cut by 2 bases, the J end by 5 bases, with 12 bases between. This CDR3 is CAISETGGGYGYTF. For the CDR3, the DNA is TGTGCCATCAGTGAGACCGGAGGGGGGTATGGCTACACCTTC.

V and J are TRBV12-3 or TRBV12-4 and TRBJ1-1; TRBD1 might be the D (6 bases). This CDR3 spans 14 amino acids. The V and J ends lost 5 bases and 1 base respectively, with 11 bases between them. The CDR3 is CASSIGTPNTEAFF. CDR3 nucleotides: TGTGCCAGCAGTATTGGGACACCGAACACTGAAGCTTTCTTT.

The rearrangement joins TRBV12-3 or TRBV12-4 to TRBJ2-1; the D is unclear. V was cut by 0 bases and J by 15 bases, with 9 bases left in between. This CDR3 spans 11 amino acids. The DNA of the CDR3 is TGTGCCAGCAGTTTAGCGGAAAGGCCGTTCTTC. Translated, it gives CASSLAERPFF.

The chain carries TRBV29-1 and TRBJ1-3, with TRBD1 matching 8 bases. Per germline, CDR1 SQVTM and CDR2 ANQGSEA. Losses at the gene ends were 7 bases for V and 2 bases for J; bases not matched to a gene: 4. The CDR3 covers 13 residues. The CDR3 is CSAETGAGNTIYF. CDR3 nucleotides: TGCAGCGCCGAGACAGGGGCTGGAAACACCATATATTTT.

At least ten counts were recorded for this clonotype. The V and J genes are TRBV5-1 and TRBJ1-6; possibly TRBD1 for D (5 bases). The CDR3 consists of 16 residues. The germline gives CDR1 SGHRS, CDR2 YFSETQ. V dropped 0 bases and J dropped 10 bases, with 17 bases sitting between them. The CDR3 sequence is CASSLVSGRGESPLHF. CDR3 coding DNA: TGCGCCAGCAGCTTGGTATCGGGAAGGGGAGAATCACCCCTCCACTTT.

This clonotype was counted only a few times. V usage is TRBV6-1 and J usage is TRBJ2-2, with D perhaps matching TRBD1 (5 bases). Germline V gives CDR1 MNHNS, CDR2 SASEGT. V lost 7 bases to trimming and J lost 4 bases, with 16 bases between them. CDR3 length equals 15 residues. The DNA for the CDR3 is TGTGCCAGCACTCAGGGTCTCCTACCCACCGGGGAGCTGTTTTTT. Protein product: CASTQGLLPTGELFF.

In its sample, this clonotype was seen a few times. The chain couples TRBV5-1 to TRBJ2-3; no firm D call. The germline V gene encodes CDR1 SGHRS and CDR2 YFSETQ. The V end was cut by 1 base, the J end by 2 bases, with 8 bases between. The CDR3 runs to 14 residues. The CDR3 is CASSLRSDTDTQYF. CDR3 sequence (DNA): TGCGCCAGCAGCTTGCGATCCGACACAGATACGCAGTATTTT.

This clonotype was observed a handful of times. This sequence joins TRBV7-2 and TRBJ2-1; 8 positions agree with TRBD2. Germline-derived CDR1 and CDR2 are SGHTA and FQGNSA. Losses at the gene ends were 2 bases for V and 15 bases for J; bases not matched to a gene: 9. This CDR3 is 13 amino acids long. In DNA form, the CDR3 reads TGTGCCAGCAGCTTACAATTGGGACTAGTCCTGTTCTTC. Residues: CASSLQLGLVLFF.

This rearrangement joins TRBV6-1 to TRBJ2-7; 11 bases line up with TRBD1. The CDR3 spans 14 residues. Germline trimming cut 6 bases from V and 3 bases from J; bases unmatched to any gene: 4. In germline, CDR1 is MNHNS, CDR2 SASEGT. The CDR3 bases are TGTGCCAGCAGCCAGGGACAGGGGGTCTACGAGCAGTACTTC. It specifies CASSQGQGVYEQYF.

This chain joins TRBV4-1 and TRBJ1-3; 11 nucleotides match TRBD1. V shed 5 bases, J shed 3 bases, and the junction held 6 bases outside the gene matches. This CDR3 has 16 amino acids. CDR1 and CDR2 from the germline V gene are MGHRA and YSYEKL. The CDR3 DNA follows: TGCGCCAGCAGCTCGGACAGGGGGCTTAGTGGAAACACCATATATTTT. This gives the protein CASSSDRGLSGNTIYF.

This clonotype was counted only a few times. The rearrangement joins TRBV12-3 or TRBV12-4 to TRBJ1-2; TRBD1 is a possible D gene (5 bases). The V end lost 5 bases, the J end lost 0 bases, and 10 bases lay between the germline ends. This CDR3 has 14 residues. CDR3 loop: CASSGASPNYGYTF. The CDR3 DNA reads TGTGCCAGCAGTGGGGCCAGTCCTAACTATGGCTACACCTTC.

This sequence joins TRBV12-5 and TRBJ2-2; 7 bases match TRBD2. The CDR3 spans 16 residues. With 3 bases clipped from V and 4 bases from J, the junction kept 8 bases outside the gene matches. Germline lookup yields CDR1 LGHNT and CDR2 FRNRAP. The CDR3 sequence is CASGFSLAEPTGELFF. CDR3 DNA: TGTGCTAGTGGTTTCTCTCTAGCGGAGCCCACCGGGGAGCTGTTTTTT.